Below are 19 T cell receptor beta chains sequenced from a single sample in a study of blood T cell repertoires in COVID-19. This table comes from immunoSEQ multiplex PCR, and its TCRdb copy is limited to in-frame clones, with some not included. This sample carries about 440,000 clones, about 89% of them seen once, and the ten largest clones take 4% to 5.5%. What was sequenced was peripheral blood. The receptors derive from a woman aged 25 to 45 with acute or convalescent COVID-19.

The chain recombines TRBV5-1 with TRBJ1-1; D possibly corresponds to TRBD1 (5 bases). Germline CDR1 is SGHRS and CDR2 is YFSETQ. The V end lost 1 base, the J end lost 2 bases, and 12 bases lay between the germline ends. The length of the CDR3 is 15 residues. In nucleotides, the CDR3 is TGCGCCAGCAGCTTGAGGTCAGGGCTTAACACTGAAGCTTTCTTT. It translates to CASSLRSGLNTEAFF.

The chain combines TRBV6-5 with TRBJ1-1; no definite D call. Germline values: CDR1 MNHEY, CDR2 SVGAGI. V was shortened by 0 bases and J by 3 bases, with 8 bases between the two germline ends. There are 14 residues in the CDR3. The CDR3 region is CASSYSTGDTEAFF. The DNA of the CDR3 is TGTGCCAGCAGTTACTCGACCGGGGACACTGAAGCTTTCTTT.

This chain links TRBV7-9 with TRBJ1-2, with TRBD1 matching over 12 bases. Looked up from germline, CDR1 is SEHNR and CDR2 is FQNEAQ (reference sequence). The V and J ends lost 0 bases and 2 bases, in that order; junction bases with no gene match: 1. The CDR3 sequence is 16 residues long. CDR3: CASSLAGTGGNYGYTF. The CDR3 DNA reads as TGTGCCAGCAGCTTAGCCGGGACAGGGGGCAACTATGGCTACACCTTC. Drawing the rest from reference TRBV7-9 and TRBJ1-2, the complete variable domain is DTGVSQNPRHKITKRGQNVTFRCDPISEHNRLYWYRQTLGQGPEFLTYFQNEAQLEKSRLLSDRFSAERPKGSFSTLEIQRTEQGDSAMYLCASSLAGTGGNYGYTFGSGTRLTVV.

As DNA, the CDR3 is TGTGCCTGGAGGAGCGAGGGGGAGATCCCCAATGAGCAGTTCTTC. Its translation: CAWRSEGEIPNEQFF. The chain combines TRBV30 with TRBJ2-1, with D possibly TRBD1 on 6 matching bases. V dropped 3 bases and J dropped 6 bases, with 18 bases sitting between them. Germline V gene lookup returns CDR1 GTSNPN and CDR2 SVGIG (reference sequence). This CDR3 comprises 15 residues.

The chain employs TRBV18 and TRBJ1-2; D is unresolved. Trimming took 2 bases from V and 4 from J, leaving 5 bases between them. The CDR3 runs to 12 residues. Per germline, CDR1 KGHSH and CDR2 LQKENI. CDR3 nucleotide sequence: TGTGCCAGCTCACCAGAGAGCTATGGCTACACCTTC. Translation gives CASSPESYGYTF.

V gene TRBV6-5 combines with J gene TRBJ2-7; 12 bases align to TRBD1. Germline loops: CDR1 MNHEY, CDR2 SVGAGI. This CDR3 has 14 amino acids. The V gene end was trimmed by 4 bases and the J gene end by 6 bases; junction bases not matched to a gene: 4. The CDR3 bases are TGTGCCAGCAGTTCCCGGGACAGGGGGCGCGAGCAGTACTTC. Protein: CASSSRDRGREQYF.

The chain is built from TRBV20-1 and TRBJ1-2; possibly TRBD1 for D (5 bases). The CDR3 has 12 residues. Germline V gene sequence: CDR1 DFQATT, CDR2 SNEGSKA (reference sequence). Trimming shortened V by 3 bases and J by 9 bases, and 14 bases separated the two germline ends. The CDR3 sequence is CSASLGGTSYTF. The CDR3 nucleotides read TGCAGTGCTAGTTTAGGCGGGACGAGCTACACCTTC.

This CDR3 reads CASSPQAVHEQYF. DNA of the CDR3: TGTGCCAGCAGCCCCCAGGCTGTCCACGAGCAGTACTTC. V is TRBV7-6 and J is TRBJ2-7; no clear D gene. The CDR3 spans 13 residues. Trimming took 5 bases from V and 5 from J, leaving 13 bases between them. CDR1 is SGHVS and CDR2 is FNYEAQ in the germline V gene.

The chain joins TRBV30 to TRBJ1-5; D not certain. Between the trimmed V and J ends, which lost 0 bases and 5 bases, there was a span of 11 bases. The length of the CDR3 is 14 residues. The V gene's germline CDR1 is GTSNPN and CDR2 SVGIG (reference sequence). The CDR3 nucleotides read TGTGCCTGGAGTGTAGGCGGGCCCGATCAGCCCCAGCATTTT. It encodes CAWSVGGPDQPQHF.

This clone was seen only once. This rearrangement joins TRBV6-5 to TRBJ2-5; D might be TRBD1 (6 bases). CDR1 is MNHEY and CDR2 is SVGAGI in the germline V gene. This CDR3 has 13 amino acids. V dropped 7 bases and J dropped 5 bases, with 14 bases sitting between them. Here the CDR3 DNA reads TGTGCCAGCATTCAGGGGATCAAGGAGACCCAGTACTTC. Protein: CASIQGIKETQYF.

This clone occurred once. This chain joins TRBV28 and TRBJ1-2, with a possible D match to TRBD1 (5 bases). The V gene lost 6 bases and the J gene lost 8 bases, with 31 bases spanning the gap. The CDR3 runs to 18 residues. Germline V gives CDR1 MDHEN, CDR2 SYDVKM. CDR3 bases: TGTGCCAGCAGCCAACCAGTTTCTCCGGGACTCCGAGGACGGGGCTACACCTTC. It yields the protein CASSQPVSPGLRGRGYTF.

Only a few counts were recorded for this clone. Other nucleotide sequences from this sample produce the same CDR3. The CDR3 DNA sequence: TGTGCCAGCAGCCAACAGACACACGGGGGACCCCTCCACTTT. Translating gives CASSQQTHGGPLHF. The chain couples TRBV14 to TRBJ1-6, with D possibly being TRBD1 (5 bases). Germline CDR1 reads SGHDN; CDR2 reads FVKESK. Trimming pared 2 bases from V and 12 bases from J, leaving 14 bases between. CDR3 size: 14 residues.

The V call is TRBV20-1, the J call TRBJ1-2; a weak D match, TRBD1 (5 bases). V lost 4 bases, J lost 7 bases, and 10 bases lay in between. The CDR3 is 11 amino acids. CDR1 is DFQATT, CDR2 SNEGSKA, per germline (reference sequence). The CDR3 here is CSATRAFGYTF. The CDR3 DNA sequence: TGCAGTGCTACCAGGGCGTTTGGCTACACCTTC.

This chain connects TRBV6-2 or TRBV6-3 to TRBJ1-5; maybe TRBD1 (6 bases). Trimming left V 2 bases short and J 1 base short, with 12 bases between. This CDR3 region has 16 residues. Per the germline V gene, CDR1 is MNHEY and CDR2 is SVGEGT. CDR3 coding DNA: TGTGCCAGCAGTTACCTCGGCAGGGGAAGCAATCAGCCCCAGCATTTT. Translation: CASSYLGRGSNQPQHF.

The gene calls are TRBV20-1 and TRBJ2-2, with D perhaps matching TRBD2 (5 bases). The germline V gene encodes CDR1 DFQATT and CDR2 SNEGSKA (reference sequence). CDR3 length equals 11 residues. The ends were cut back, 3 bases at V and 6 bases at J, with 5 bases in the middle. CDR3 DNA sequence: TGCAGTGCTAGGGGAGCCGGGGAGCTGTTTTTT. This encodes CSARGAGELFF.

This rearrangement joins TRBV7-3 to TRBJ2-1; 10 positions agree with TRBD2. Germline CDR1 and CDR2: SGHTA and FQGTGA. The CDR3 is 16 amino acids. With 1 base clipped from V and 8 bases from J, the junction kept 8 bases outside the gene matches. The chain's CDR3 is CASSLIPAGGLDEQFF. The CDR3 bases are TGTGCCAGCAGCTTAATTCCAGCGGGGGGGCTAGATGAGCAGTTCTTC.

This chain joins TRBV19 and TRBJ1-6; D may be TRBD1 (6 bases). V was pared by 8 bases and J by 8 bases, with 13 bases between. The CDR3 spans 13 residues. CDR1 is LNHDA, CDR2 SQIVND, per germline (reference sequence). CDR3 nucleotide sequence: TGTGCCAGTGGAGGACAGCCGTATTCACCCCTCCACTTT. The encoded protein is CASGGQPYSPLHF.

The V and J genes are TRBV27 and TRBJ1-5, with 12 bases aligning to TRBD1. CDR1 and CDR2 (germline): MNHEY, SMNVEV (reference sequence). The CDR3 totals 16 residues. With V trimmed by 5 bases and J by 7 bases, 9 bases remained unmatched. The DNA of the CDR3 is TGTGCCAGCAGTCCATTGGGGACAGGGGGCGTGCAGCCCCAGCATTTT. It codes for CASSPLGTGGVQPQHF.

The CDR3, as DNA: TGTGCCAGCAGTCTGACAGGGGATGGCTACACCTTC. This translates into CASSLTGDGYTF. This rearrangement joins TRBV27 to TRBJ1-2; 8 bases map to TRBD1. Germline V gene sequence: CDR1 MNHEY, CDR2 SMNVEV (reference sequence). CDR3 length: 12 amino acids. V trimming: 5 bases; J trimming: 6 bases; junction bases outside the gene matches: 2.